This T cell receptor (beta chain) was recorded in a study of identical twins. Study-level findings and limits: Invariant MAIT and iNKT cells are populations that could partly confound zero-insertion analyses.

TCRdb redid the calling of the 5' RACE reads with MiXCR, one entry per CDR3 protein. The sample records roughly 720,000 distinct CDR3 sequences, roughly 18% being singletons. V lost 5 bases and J lost 8; bases outside the gene matches: 7. Per the germline V gene, CDR1 is SGHTA and CDR2 is FQGNSA. CDR3 length: 15 amino acids. In the case of this clonotype: The antigen remains unidentified.

Separately, the same data were catalogued under a study of T cells expressing NK-cell markers. This second study says: With respect to HCMV, seven of the eight sequenced donors were seropositive, and one was seronegative. Among four donors, these clonotypes also ranked first in the CD3+CD56-NKG2C+ fraction. Unclear, still, was the HCMV specificity of the expanded NKG2C+ T cell clones.

The sequence came from a woman younger than 30 in good health. The chain is built from TRBV7-2 and TRBJ1-6; TRBD1 aligns across 9 bases. The sequenced material came from PBMCs. CDR3 coding DNA: TGTGCCAGCAGCCCAAACAGGGGGCCGGATTCACCCCTCCACTTT. It translates to CASSPNRGPDSPLHF. Drawing the rest from reference TRBV7-2 and TRBJ1-6, the complete variable domain is GAGVSQSPSNKVTEKGKDVELRCDPISGHTALYWYRQSLGQGLEFLIYFQGNSAPDKSGLPSDRFSAERTGGSVSTLTIQRTQQEDSAVYLCASSPNRGPDSPLHFGNGTRLTVT.